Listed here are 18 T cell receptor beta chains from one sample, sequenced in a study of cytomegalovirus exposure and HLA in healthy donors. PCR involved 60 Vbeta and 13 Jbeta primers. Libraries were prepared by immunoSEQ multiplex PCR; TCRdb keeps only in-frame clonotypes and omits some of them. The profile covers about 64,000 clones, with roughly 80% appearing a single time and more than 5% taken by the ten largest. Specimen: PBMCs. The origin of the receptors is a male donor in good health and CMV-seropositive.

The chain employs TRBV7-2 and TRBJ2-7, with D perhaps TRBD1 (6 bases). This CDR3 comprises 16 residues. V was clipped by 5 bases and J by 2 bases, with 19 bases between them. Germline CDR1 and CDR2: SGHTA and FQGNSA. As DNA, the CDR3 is TGTGCCAGCAGCAAAAACAGGGTGTTCGTGGCCTACGAGCAGTACTTC. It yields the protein CASSKNRVFVAYEQYF. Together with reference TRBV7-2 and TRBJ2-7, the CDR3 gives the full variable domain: GAGVSQSPSNKVTEKGKDVELRCDPISGHTALYWYRQSLGQGLEFLIYFQGNSAPDKSGLPSDRFSAERTGGSVSTLTIQRTQQEDSAVYLCASSKNRVFVAYEQYFGPGTRLTVT.

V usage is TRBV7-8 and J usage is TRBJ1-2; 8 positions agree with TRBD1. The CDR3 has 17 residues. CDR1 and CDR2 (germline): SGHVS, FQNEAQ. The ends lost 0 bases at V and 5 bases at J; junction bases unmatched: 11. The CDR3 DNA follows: TGTGCCAGCAGCTTAGCGCAAGGATCAGGGGGCCTGTATGGCTACACCTTC. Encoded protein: CASSLAQGSGGLYGYTF.

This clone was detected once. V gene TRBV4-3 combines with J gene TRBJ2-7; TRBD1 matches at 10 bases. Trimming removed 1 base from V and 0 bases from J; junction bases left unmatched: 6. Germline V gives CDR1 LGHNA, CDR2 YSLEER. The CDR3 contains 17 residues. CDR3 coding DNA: TGCGCCAGCAGCCAAGCAGCCGGGACAGGGGACTCCTACGAGCAGTACTTC. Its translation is CASSQAAGTGDSYEQYF.

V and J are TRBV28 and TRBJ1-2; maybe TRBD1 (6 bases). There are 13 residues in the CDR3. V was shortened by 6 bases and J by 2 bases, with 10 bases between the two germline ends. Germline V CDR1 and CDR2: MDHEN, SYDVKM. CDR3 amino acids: CASSITGNYGYTF. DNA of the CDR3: TGTGCCAGCAGCATAACAGGGAACTATGGCTACACCTTC.

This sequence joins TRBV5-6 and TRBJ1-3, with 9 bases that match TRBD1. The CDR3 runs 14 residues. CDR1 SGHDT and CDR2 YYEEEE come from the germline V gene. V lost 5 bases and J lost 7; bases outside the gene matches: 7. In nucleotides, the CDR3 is TGTGCCAGCAGTCCCTGGACAGGGGCCAACACCATATATTTT. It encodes CASSPWTGANTIYF.

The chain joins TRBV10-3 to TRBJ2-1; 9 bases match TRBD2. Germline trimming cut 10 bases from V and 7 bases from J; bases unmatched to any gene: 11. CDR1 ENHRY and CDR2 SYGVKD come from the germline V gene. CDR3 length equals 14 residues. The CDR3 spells CATQGGGALNEQFF. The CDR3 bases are TGTGCCACCCAAGGCGGGGGGGCATTAAATGAGCAGTTCTTC.

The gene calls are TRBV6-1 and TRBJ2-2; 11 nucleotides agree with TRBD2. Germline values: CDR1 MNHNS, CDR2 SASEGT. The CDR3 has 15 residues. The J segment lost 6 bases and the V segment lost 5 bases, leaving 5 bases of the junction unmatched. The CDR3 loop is CASSKGLAAAGELFF. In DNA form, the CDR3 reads TGTGCCAGCAGTAAGGGACTAGCGGCGGCCGGGGAGCTGTTTTTT.

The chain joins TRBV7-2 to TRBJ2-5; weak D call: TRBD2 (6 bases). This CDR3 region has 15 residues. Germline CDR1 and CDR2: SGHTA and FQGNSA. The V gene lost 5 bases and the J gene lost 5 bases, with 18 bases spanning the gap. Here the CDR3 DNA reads TGTGCCAGCAGCCGATGGCGGGGCGCCGAGGAGACCCAGTACTTC. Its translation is CASSRWRGAEETQYF.

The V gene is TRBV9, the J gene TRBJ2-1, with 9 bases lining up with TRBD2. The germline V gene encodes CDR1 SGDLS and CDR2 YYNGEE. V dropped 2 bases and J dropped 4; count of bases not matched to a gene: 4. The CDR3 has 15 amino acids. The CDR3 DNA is TGTGCCAGCAGCGTCGGCGGGGGGGGATACAATGAGCAGTTCTTC. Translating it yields CASSVGGGGYNEQFF.

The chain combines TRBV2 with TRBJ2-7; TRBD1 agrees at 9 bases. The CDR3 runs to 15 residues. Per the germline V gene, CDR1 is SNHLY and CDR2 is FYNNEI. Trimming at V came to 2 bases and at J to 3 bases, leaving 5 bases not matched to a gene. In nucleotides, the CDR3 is TGTGCCAGCAGTGAAAGCTTGACAGGGGGCTACGAGCAGTACTTC. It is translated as CASSESLTGGYEQYF.

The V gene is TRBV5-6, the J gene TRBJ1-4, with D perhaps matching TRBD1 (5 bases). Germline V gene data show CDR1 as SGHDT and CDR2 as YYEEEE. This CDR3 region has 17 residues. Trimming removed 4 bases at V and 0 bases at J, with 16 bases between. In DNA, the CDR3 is TGTGCCAGCAGCCGGGGGGGACGGGCCGCAACTAATGAAAAACTGTTTTTT. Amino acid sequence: CASSRGGRAATNEKLFF.

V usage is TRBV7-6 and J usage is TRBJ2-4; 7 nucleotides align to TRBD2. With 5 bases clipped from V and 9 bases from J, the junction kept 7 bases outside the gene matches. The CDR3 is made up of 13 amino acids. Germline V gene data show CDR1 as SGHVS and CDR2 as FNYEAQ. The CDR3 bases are TGTGCCAGCAGCCATGGGAGGGAGTCCATTCAGTACTTC. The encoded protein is CASSHGRESIQYF.

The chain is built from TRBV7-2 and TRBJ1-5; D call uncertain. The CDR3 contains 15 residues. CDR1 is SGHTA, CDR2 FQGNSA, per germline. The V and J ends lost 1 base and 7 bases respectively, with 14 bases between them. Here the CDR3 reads CASSLERAGSQPQHF. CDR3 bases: TGTGCCAGCAGCTTAGAGAGGGCCGGTTCCCAGCCCCAGCATTTT.

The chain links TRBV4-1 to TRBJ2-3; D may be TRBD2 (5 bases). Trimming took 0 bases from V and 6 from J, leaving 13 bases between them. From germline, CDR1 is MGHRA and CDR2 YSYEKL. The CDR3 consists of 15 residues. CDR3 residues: CASSQDSVRSDTQYF. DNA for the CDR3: TGCGCCAGCAGCCAAGATAGCGTAAGGAGCGATACGCAGTATTTT.

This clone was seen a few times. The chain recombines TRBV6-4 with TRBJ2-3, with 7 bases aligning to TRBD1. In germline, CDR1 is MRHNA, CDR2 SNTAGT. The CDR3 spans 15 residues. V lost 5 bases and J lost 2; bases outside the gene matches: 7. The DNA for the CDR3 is TGTGCCAGCAGTCAACAGGGGACGGACACAGATACGCAGTATTTT. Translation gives CASSQQGTDTDTQYF.

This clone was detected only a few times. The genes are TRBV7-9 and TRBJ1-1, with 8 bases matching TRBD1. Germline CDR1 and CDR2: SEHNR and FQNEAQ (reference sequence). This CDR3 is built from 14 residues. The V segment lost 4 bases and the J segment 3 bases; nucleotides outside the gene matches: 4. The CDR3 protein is CASSSGQGDTEAFF. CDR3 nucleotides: TGTGCCAGCAGCTCCGGACAGGGCGACACTGAAGCTTTCTTT.

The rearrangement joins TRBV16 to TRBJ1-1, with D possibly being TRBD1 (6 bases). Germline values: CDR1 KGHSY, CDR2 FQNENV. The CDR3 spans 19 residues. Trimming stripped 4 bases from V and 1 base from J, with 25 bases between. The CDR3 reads CASSLLRTGGQLGNTEAFF. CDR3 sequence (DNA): TGTGCCAGCAGCCTATTAAGAACGGGGGGCCAGCTCGGGAACACTGAAGCTTTCTTT. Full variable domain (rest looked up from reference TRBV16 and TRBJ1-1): GEEVAQTPKHLVRGEGQKAKLYCAPIKGHSYVFWYQQVLKNEFKFLISFQNENVFDETGMPKERFSAKCLPNSPCSLEIQATKLEDSAVYFCASSLLRTGGQLGNTEAFFGQGTRLTVV.

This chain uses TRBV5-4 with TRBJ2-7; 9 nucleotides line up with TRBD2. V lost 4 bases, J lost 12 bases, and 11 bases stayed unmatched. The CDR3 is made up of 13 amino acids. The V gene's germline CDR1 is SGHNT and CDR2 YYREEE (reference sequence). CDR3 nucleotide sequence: TGTGCCAGCAGCCAAATACTAGCGGGCCCTGCGTACTTC. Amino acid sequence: CASSQILAGPAYF.